Below, one T cell receptor (beta chain) is given with its context. Only one count was recorded for this clone. What this receptor recognizes is not known. No base quality information exists; no much larger clone differs at one position. TCRbeta CDR3 regions were amplified from genomic DNA by means of the immunoSEQ Assay, a bias-controlled multiplex PCR. The authors' pipeline ran thus. The number of nucleated cells in each sample was estimated from the amplification of reference gene primers within the assay. To quantify the absolute abundance of each unique TCRbeta CDR3 rearrangement, sequence reads were collapsed and filtered. For each sample, productive Simpson clonality was calculated by taking the square root of Simpson's diversity index across productive rearrangements. Held by TCRdb, this immuneACCESS table contains in-frame sequences only and omits some clones. Under half of the omission traces to an unresolved V gene where checked; the cause of the rest is unknown. V and J calls and clone size are copied from that table; D and trimming were computed from the DNA. The sample table holds about 200,000 clones, of which 86% were seen once. The ten top clones hold about 10% of the sample.

This sample was included in a study of blood T cell repertoires in COVID-19 (dated by TCRdb to the early 2020s). Turning to the overall study: The collaborator samples originated in the United States, Italy and Spain and spanned the acute and convalescent phases of COVID-19. The material from the prospective study consisted of cDNA or gDNA derived from T cells, B-cell-depleted T cells, or PBMCs. Deeply sampled blood TCRbeta repertoires from subjects exposed to, actively infected with, or recovered from COVID-19 were included in the dataset. The repertoires were released in a freely available public database meant as a resource for research on the immune response to SARS-CoV-2. Samples were obtained from the ongoing ImmuneRACE study (first 160 participants) and from 1,254 subjects provided by 6 global collaborators. Nearly every sample came with metadata listing a de-identified subject ID, COVID-19 status, age in years and sex. Where available, HLA class I and class II types were taken from metadata supplied by the sample provider and were not determined by assay-based typing. What the research found in general, with its limitations: The amount of clinical and demographic metadata varied by source and participant and was provided uncurated.

One collaborating source in Seattle enrolled patients during active infection and followed them longitudinally through the course of disease. The collaborating institutions used their own protocols to collect whole blood in K2EDTA tubes. For TCRbeta analysis, collaborators shipped samples in one of three forms: frozen whole blood, isolated PBMCs, or DNA extracted from either of those sample types. The germline V gene yields SGHNT for CDR1 and YENEEA for CDR2. The cysteine opens and the phenylalanine closes a CDR3 of 17 amino acids. CDR3 DNA only is kept here, 51 bases in frame from base 1. Trimming at the junction amounts to 2 bases on V and 3 bases on J, and the germline ends lie 17 bases apart.

The chain was built from TRBV11-3 and TRBJ1-3; the D gene is possibly TRBD1, with 5 bases matching. The source of this sequence is a woman aged 45 to 65 with COVID-19, enrolled during active disease. Material: peripheral blood. The CDR3 region has the sequence CASSLRSRGLNGNTIYF. The DNA sequence follows: TGTGCCAGCAGCTTAAGGAGTCGGGGGTTAAATGGAAACACCATATATTTT.